This T cell receptor beta chain was obtained from a study of shared clonotypes between healthy human individuals. About this clone: The junction does not match germline at one end; this may be a read error.

Germline CDR1 is DFQATT and CDR2 is SNEGSKA (reference sequence). This CDR3 has 10 residues. Repertoires were generated with immunoSEQ multiplex PCR, while TCRdb's copy carries only in-frame clones and drops some. This sample yields some 2.4 million clones, of which roughly 93% are seen a single time; 0.35% to 0.45% belongs to the top ten. Sequenced material: naive CD4+ T cells from PBMCs. As to subset: CD45RA+ positively selected. V and J are TRBV20-1 and TRBJ1-2; D not resolved. The TCR was taken from a man younger than 30 in good health. Some clones in this sample may be carry-over from other donors' samples. The CDR3 DNA sequence: TGCAGTGCTAGAGATATAGGGCTCTACTTC. It specifies CSARDIGLYF.